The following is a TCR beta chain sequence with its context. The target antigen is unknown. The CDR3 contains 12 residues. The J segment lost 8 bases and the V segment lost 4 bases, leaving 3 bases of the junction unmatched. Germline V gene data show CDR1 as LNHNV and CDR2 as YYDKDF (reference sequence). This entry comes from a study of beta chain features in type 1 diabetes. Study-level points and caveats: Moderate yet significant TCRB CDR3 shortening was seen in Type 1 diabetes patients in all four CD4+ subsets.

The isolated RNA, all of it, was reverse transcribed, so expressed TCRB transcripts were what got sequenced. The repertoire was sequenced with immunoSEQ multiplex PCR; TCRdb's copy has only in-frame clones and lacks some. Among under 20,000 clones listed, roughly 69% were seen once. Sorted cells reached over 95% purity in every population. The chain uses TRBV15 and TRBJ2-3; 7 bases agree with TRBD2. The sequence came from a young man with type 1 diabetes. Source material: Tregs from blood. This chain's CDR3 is CATSTGGGTQYF. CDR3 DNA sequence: TGTGCCACCAGCACTGGCGGGGGTACGCAGTATTTT.